This is a list of T cell receptor beta chains from one sample in a study of cytomegalovirus exposure and HLA in healthy donors. The data were produced by immunoSEQ multiplex PCR, yet TCRdb's version contains in-frame clones alone and is incomplete. The sample carries about 190,000 clones, roughly 80% recorded once. The sequenced sample was PBMCs. The receptors stem from a woman aged 18-30 years in good health and CMV-seronegative. The CDR3 runs from the conserved cysteine through the conserved F or W. The D gene is left open where the match is weak. Expanded clones are given a class, and other clones once, few, many or no size at all.

TRBV7-9	TRBD2	TRBJ2-7	NA	TGTGCCAGCAGCTTCCGGACTAGCGGGGTCCCCTACGAGCAGTACTTC	CASSFRTSGVPYEQYF
TRBV23-1	NA	TRBJ1-2	NA	TGCGCCAGCAGTCGACTCGGCGAAATGTTAGACCTCCCCCGGGACTATGGCTACACCTTC	CASSRLGEMLDLPRDYGYTF
TRBV27	TRBD1	TRBJ1-2	NA	TGTGCCAGCAGTTTGACAGGGGTAAACTATGGCTACACCTTC	CASSLTGVNYGYTF
TRBV9	TRBD2	TRBJ2-3	NA	TGTGCCAGCAGCGTACGGTATAGCGGGGGGGCCCCAAGCCCAGATACGCAGTATTTT	CASSVRYSGGAPSPDTQYF
TRBV28	TRBD1	TRBJ2-3	NA	TGTGCCAGCAGGGACAGGGTGGGCACAGATACGCAGTATTTT	CASRDRVGTDTQYF
TRBV4-2	TRBD2	TRBJ2-1	NA	TGTGCCAGCAGCCAAGAACTAGCGGGGAGGCATGAGCAGTTCTTC	CASSQELAGRHEQFF
TRBV6-5	NA	TRBJ2-1	NA	TGTGCCAGCAGGAGTTACAATGAGCAGTTCTTC	CASRSYNEQFF
TRBV6-6	NA	TRBJ1-5	NA	TGTGCCAGCAGTTACGTCAGGGAAGGCAATCAGCCCCAGCATTTT	CASSYVREGNQPQHF
TRBV5-4	TRBD1	TRBJ1-3	NA	TGTGCCAGCAGCTTGGTTGGTGTGACAGGGTCTGGAAACACCATATATTTT	CASSLVGVTGSGNTIYF
TRBV19	NA	TRBJ2-7	NA	TGTGCCAGTAGTATAGGGAGATCCCCGGGGTACGAGCAGTACTTC	CASSIGRSPGYEQYF
TRBV6-5	NA	TRBJ1-3	once	TGTGCCAGCAGTTACTCGCGGGGTTCTGGAAACACCATATATTTT	CASSYSRGSGNTIYF
TRBV9	NA	TRBJ1-1	NA	TGTGCCAGCAGCGTACGACAGCTACTTTCGAACACTGAAGCTTTCTTT	CASSVRQLLSNTEAFF
TRBV19	TRBD1	TRBJ1-5	NA	TGTGCCAGTAGTATAGGAGGAGGGGGCCATAGCAATCAGCCCCAGCATTTT	CASSIGGGGHSNQPQHF
TRBV19	NA	TRBJ1-1	NA	TGTGCCAGTAGTATAAAAGGCAGGAGGGTTGAAGCTTTCTTT	CASSIKGRRVEAFF
TRBV18	NA	TRBJ2-1	NA	TGTGCCAGCTCACTAAGACAGACTGACAATGAGCAGTTCTTC	CASSLRQTDNEQFF
TRBV7-9	TRBD1	TRBJ1-1	NA	TGTGCCAGCAGCGCGCCCCTGGACAGGACTGAAGCTTTCTTT	CASSAPLDRTEAFF